A selection of T cell receptor beta chains follows, all from one sample in a study of blood T cell repertoires in COVID-19. Assay used: immunoSEQ multiplex PCR; TCRdb lists only in-frame clones, some missing. This table holds fewer than 300,000 clones, 88% found once. Material for sequencing was peripheral blood. The receptors here all came from a man younger than 35 with active or convalescent COVID-19. Each CDR3 is given with its conserved first and last residue. The order of the fields is D gene, V gene, J gene, clone size, CDR3 length, CDR3 protein, CDR3 DNA. A D gene is named only where the DNA matches it firmly. Rows may omit the clone size; those that give it use once, few, many or a size class.

>.|TRBV6-5|TRBJ1-1|few|16
CASSYSYRTLHTEAFF
TGTGCCAGCAGTTACTCGTACAGGACCCTTCACACTGAAGCTTTCTTT
>.|TRBV20-1|TRBJ1-2|.|12
CSASRESYGYTF
TGCAGTGCTAGTCGGGAGAGCTATGGCTACACCTTC
>.|TRBV7-9|TRBJ1-1|once|12
CASSLGGIEAFF
TGTGCCAGCAGCTTAGGAGGGATTGAAGCTTTCTTT
>.|TRBV6-5|TRBJ1-1|once|14
CASIPRAMNTEAFF
TGTGCCAGCATACCAAGAGCCATGAACACTGAAGCTTTCTTT
>TRBD2|TRBV6-2/TRBV6-3|TRBJ2-5|.|16
CASSYDVSGGLETQYF
TGTGCCAGCAGTTACGATGTTAGCGGGGGTTTGGAGACCCAGTACTTC
>TRBD1|TRBV7-6|TRBJ2-1|.|14
CASSLEGAQGEQFF
TGTGCCAGCAGCTTAGAGGGGGCGCAGGGTGAGCAGTTCTTC
>TRBD1|TRBV15|TRBJ1-2|.|14
CATSLGQGAYGYTF
TGTGCCACCAGTCTAGGACAGGGGGCATATGGCTACACCTTC
>TRBD2|TRBV3-1/TRBV3-2|TRBJ2-5|.|17
CASSQDGSGGAGETQYF
TGTGCCAGCAGCCAAGATGGTAGCGGGGGGGCCGGGGAGACCCAGTACTTC
>TRBD1|TRBV19|TRBJ2-7|.|13
CASRGQVAYEQYF
TGTGCCAGTAGGGGACAGGTAGCCTACGAGCAGTACTTC
>.|TRBV7-2|TRBJ2-7|.|15
CASSPFIGGVHEQYF
TGTGCCAGCAGCCCCTTTATTGGAGGGGTCCACGAGCAGTACTTC
>TRBD1|TRBV12-3/TRBV12-4|TRBJ2-7|.|13
CASSDRVSYEQYF
TGTGCCAGCAGTGACAGGGTTTCCTACGAGCAGTACTTC
>.|TRBV11-2|TRBJ1-1|.|15
CASSFGFFTNTEAFF
TGTGCCAGCAGCTTCGGGTTTTTTACGAACACTGAAGCTTTCTTT
>TRBD1|TRBV6-5|TRBJ1-5|once|12
CASRTGNQPQHF
TGTGCCAGCAGGACAGGGAATCAGCCCCAGCATTTT
>.|TRBV13|TRBJ1-1|.|12
CASSSQEAEAFF
TGTGCCAGCAGCTCTCAGGAGGCTGAAGCTTTCTTT
>.|TRBV5-1|TRBJ1-1|.|14
CASSSPGVRTEAFF
TGCGCCAGCAGCTCACCAGGGGTAAGGACTGAAGCTTTCTTT
>.|TRBV7-2|TRBJ1-4|once|16
CASSLSTSRTNEKLFF
TGTGCCAGCTCCCTTAGCACCTCCCGGACTAATGAAAAACTGTTTTTT
>.|TRBV27|TRBJ1-2|.|15
CASSFIGGRNYGYTF
TGTGCCAGCAGTTTCATAGGGGGAAGGAACTATGGCTACACCTTC
>.|TRBV5-1|TRBJ1-1|once|16
CASSLAGGSATKGAFF
TGCGCCAGCAGCTTGGCCGGTGGGTCAGCTACGAAGGGGGCTTTCTTT
>.|TRBV19|TRBJ1-6|once|18
CASSIRWYGSQYNSPLHF
TGTGCCAGTAGTATAAGATGGTACGGGAGCCAATATAATTCACCCCTCCACTTT
>.|TRBV4-1|TRBJ1-4|.|14
CASSQMGEAEKLFF
TGCGCCAGCAGCCAAATGGGAGAGGCGGAAAAACTGTTTTTT
>TRBD2|TRBV13|TRBJ2-5|.|13
CASSSAGEETQYF
TGTGCCAGCAGTTCGGCGGGGGAAGAGACCCAGTACTTC
>TRBD2|TRBV7-9|TRBJ2-7|.|15
CASSPTRGDTYEQYF
TGTGCCAGCAGCCCCACCCGGGGGGATACCTACGAGCAGTACTTC
>TRBD2|TRBV5-1|TRBJ2-3|once|17
CASSLVVSGDSGDTQYF
TGCGCCAGCAGCTTGGTGGTTAGCGGGGACTCGGGGGATACGCAGTATTTT
>.|TRBV4-1|TRBJ1-4|.|16
CASSQVGPGLNEKLFF
TGCGCCAGCAGCCAAGTGGGGCCAGGGTTGAATGAAAAACTGTTTTTT
>.|TRBV7-8|TRBJ2-1|.|13
CASSPRGRSEQFF
TGTGCCAGCAGCCCACGAGGTAGGAGTGAGCAGTTCTTC
>TRBD1|TRBV27|TRBJ1-6|.|15
CASSDGQGGYSPLHF
TGTGCCAGCAGTGATGGACAGGGCGGATATTCACCCCTCCACTTT
>TRBD1|TRBV12-5|TRBJ2-3|.|15
CASGPDRGGTDTQYF
TGTGCTAGTGGCCCGGACAGGGGCGGGACAGATACGCAGTATTTT
>.|TRBV13|TRBJ2-7|.|14
CASSLAVGFREQYF
TGTGCCAGCAGCTTAGCCGTCGGGTTCCGCGAGCAGTACTTC
>TRBD1|TRBV19|TRBJ1-5|.|18
CASSIVWTGGTNNQPQHF
TGTGCCAGTAGTATAGTCTGGACAGGGGGTACTAACAATCAGCCCCAGCATTTT
>TRBD1|TRBV7-9|TRBJ1-1|.|12
CASSAPGGEAFF
TGTGCCAGCAGCGCCCCAGGGGGGGAAGCTTTCTTT
>.|TRBV5-6|TRBJ1-3|once|14
CASSLKGVGNTIYF
TGTGCCAGCAGCTTGAAAGGGGTTGGAAACACCATATATTTT
>.|TRBV19|TRBJ1-5|once|21
CASSSLGETGRALNSNQPQHF
TGTGCCAGTAGTTCCTTGGGGGAGACAGGAAGGGCCCTAAATAGCAATCAGCCCCAGCATTTT
>TRBD1|TRBV6-5|TRBJ1-2|.|14
CASSSFQGGLGYTF
TGTGCCAGCAGTTCCTTCCAGGGGGGCTTGGGCTACACCTTC
>TRBD1|TRBV3-1/TRBV3-2|TRBJ1-4|few|15
CASSQGTGNGEKLFF
TGTGCCAGCAGCCAAGGGACAGGGAACGGTGAAAAACTGTTTTTT
>.|TRBV5-8|TRBJ2-7|.|14
CASSFLYNPYEQYF
TGTGCCAGCAGCTTTTTGTACAACCCCTACGAGCAGTACTTC
>TRBD2|TRBV9|TRBJ2-2|.|15
CASSSRGVETGELFF
TGTGCCAGCAGCTCCCGGGGGGTAGAAACCGGGGAGCTGTTTTTT
>TRBD2|TRBV7-9|TRBJ2-3|.|18
CASSHLAGGLGGADTQYF
TGTGCCAGCAGCCATCTAGCGGGGGGTCTCGGCGGCGCAGATACGCAGTATTTT
>.|TRBV5-5|TRBJ1-5|.|16
CASSSSPGLSNQPQHF
TGTGCCAGCAGCTCGAGCCCAGGTCTTAGCAATCAGCCCCAGCATTTT
>.|TRBV2|TRBJ2-5|.|15
CASSATASSRETQYF
TGTGCCAGCAGCGCTACCGCTAGCAGTCGGGAGACCCAGTACTTC
>TRBD1|TRBV3-1/TRBV3-2|TRBJ1-5|.|16
CASSQDLGGRRQPQHF
TGTGCCAGCAGCCAAGATCTAGGGGGCCGTCGTCAGCCCCAGCATTTT
>.|TRBV11-2|TRBJ1-4|.|16
CASSWGPGTRGEKLFF
TGTGCCAGCAGCTGGGGACCGGGGACGCGGGGTGAAAAACTGTTTTTT
>.|TRBV6-5|TRBJ1-2|once|13
CASYGSPNYGYTF
TGTGCCAGCTACGGGAGCCCGAACTATGGCTACACCTTC
>.|TRBV6-5|TRBJ2-1|.|15
CASSPQVLTADEQFF
TGTGCCAGCAGTCCACAGGTCCTTACGGCCGATGAGCAGTTCTTC
>TRBD2|TRBV19|TRBJ2-3|.|15
CASSKLAVSTDTQYF
TGTGCCAGTAGTAAACTAGCGGTTAGCACAGATACGCAGTATTTT
>.|TRBV18|TRBJ2-1|.|15
CASSSKRFLSGEQFF
TGTGCCAGCTCATCGAAGCGGTTCCTAAGTGGTGAGCAGTTCTTC
>TRBD2|TRBV4-2|TRBJ2-2|.|17
CASRPSAGGMNTGELFF
TGTGCCAGCAGACCCAGCGCGGGGGGGATGAACACCGGGGAGCTGTTTTTT
>TRBD1|TRBV6-6|TRBJ2-2|.|16
CASSSQTGKVTGELFF
TGTGCCAGCAGTTCCCAGACAGGGAAGGTGACCGGGGAGCTGTTTTTT
>.|TRBV29-1|TRBJ1-1|.|13
CSVAGKMNTEAFF
TGCAGCGTTGCAGGGAAGATGAACACTGAAGCTTTCTTT
>TRBD1|TRBV7-9|TRBJ1-6|.|14
CASSADRVNSPLHF
TGTGCCAGCAGCGCCGACAGGGTGAATTCACCCCTCCACTTT
>TRBD1|TRBV5-1|TRBJ2-5|few|15
CASSLGDRVGETQYF
TGCGCCAGCAGCTTGGGTGACAGGGTTGGTGAGACCCAGTACTTC
>.|TRBV6-5|TRBJ2-5|.|14
CASLDSLDQETQYF
TGTGCCAGCCTTGACTCCCTCGACCAAGAGACCCAGTACTTC
>.|TRBV25-1|TRBJ1-1|.|13
CASSEGALRNAFF
TGTGCCAGCAGTGAAGGTGCACTGCGGAACGCTTTCTTT
>.|TRBV7-8|TRBJ1-3|.|18
CASSLAVQRRSSGNTIYF
TGTGCCAGCAGCTTAGCGGTCCAGAGAAGGAGCTCTGGAAACACCATATATTTT